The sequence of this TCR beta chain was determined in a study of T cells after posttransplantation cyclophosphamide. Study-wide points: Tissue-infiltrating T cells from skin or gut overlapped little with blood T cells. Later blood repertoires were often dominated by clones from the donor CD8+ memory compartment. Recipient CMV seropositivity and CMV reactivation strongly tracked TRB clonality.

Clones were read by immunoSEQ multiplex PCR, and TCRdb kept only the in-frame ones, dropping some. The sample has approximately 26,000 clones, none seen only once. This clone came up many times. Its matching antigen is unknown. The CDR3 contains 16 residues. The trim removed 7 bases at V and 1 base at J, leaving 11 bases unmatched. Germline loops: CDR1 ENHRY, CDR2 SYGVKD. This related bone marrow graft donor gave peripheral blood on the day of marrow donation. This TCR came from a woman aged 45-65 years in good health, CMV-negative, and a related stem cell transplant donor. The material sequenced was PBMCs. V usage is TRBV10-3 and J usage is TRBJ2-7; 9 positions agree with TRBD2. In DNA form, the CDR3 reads TGTGCCATCAAAGGGTCCGGCGGGGGGGCATCCTACGAGCAGTACTTC. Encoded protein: CAIKGSGGGASYEQYF.